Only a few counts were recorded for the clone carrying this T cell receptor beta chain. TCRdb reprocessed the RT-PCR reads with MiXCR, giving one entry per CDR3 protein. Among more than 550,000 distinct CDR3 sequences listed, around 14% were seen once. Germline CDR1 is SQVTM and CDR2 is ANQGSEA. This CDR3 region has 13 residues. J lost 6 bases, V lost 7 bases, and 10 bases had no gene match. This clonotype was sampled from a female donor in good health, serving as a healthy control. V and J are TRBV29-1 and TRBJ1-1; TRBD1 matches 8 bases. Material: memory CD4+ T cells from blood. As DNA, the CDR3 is TGCAGCGCTTCGGGACAGGTGATTTCTGAAGCTTTCTTT. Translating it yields CSASGQVISEAFF. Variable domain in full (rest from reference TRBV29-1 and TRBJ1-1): SAVISQKPSRDICQRGTSLTIQCQVDSQVTMMFWYRQQPGQSLTLIATANQGSEATYESGFVIDKFPISRPNLTFSTLTVSNMSPEDSSIYLCSASGQVISEAFFGQGTRLTVV.